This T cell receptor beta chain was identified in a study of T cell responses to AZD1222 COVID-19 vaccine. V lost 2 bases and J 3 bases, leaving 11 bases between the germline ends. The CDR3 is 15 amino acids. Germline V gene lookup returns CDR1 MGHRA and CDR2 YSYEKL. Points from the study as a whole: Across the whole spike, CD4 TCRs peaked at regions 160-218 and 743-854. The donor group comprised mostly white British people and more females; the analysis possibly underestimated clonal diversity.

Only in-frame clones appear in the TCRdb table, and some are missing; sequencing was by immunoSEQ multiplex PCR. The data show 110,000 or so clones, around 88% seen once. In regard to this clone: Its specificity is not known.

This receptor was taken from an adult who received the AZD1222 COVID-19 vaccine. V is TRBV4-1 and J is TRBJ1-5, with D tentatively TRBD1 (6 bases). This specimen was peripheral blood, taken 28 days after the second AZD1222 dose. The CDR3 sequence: CASSQYRDPNQPQHF. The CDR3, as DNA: TGCGCCAGCAGCCAATACAGGGACCCCAATCAGCCCCAGCATTTT.